This T cell receptor (beta chain) was documented in a study of technical replicates of blood from several donors. The table came from immunoSEQ multiplex PCR; TCRdb's copy has only in-frame clones and leaves some out. Of around 69,000 clones in the sample, approximately 83% are singletons; the top ten hold 5.1%. The CDR3 length is 15 residues. Germline CDR1 SNHLY, CDR2 FYNNEI. V gave up 6 bases and J gave up 7 bases, with 22 bases separating them. Sequencing was performed on PBMCs. This sequence was found in a human donor in good health. Some clones in this sample may be carry-over from other donors' samples. The chain recombines TRBV2 with TRBJ2-7; tentative D call: TRBD1 (6 bases). The CDR3 here is CASSKKTGLTGEQYF. CDR3 nucleotides: TGTGCCAGCAGCAAGAAGACAGGCTTAACGGGTGAGCAGTACTTC.